What follows describes a single T cell receptor (beta chain). Its antigen specificity is not known. Base qualities are not provided; no much larger clone lies one nucleotide away. The sample has other DNA sequences that encode this CDR3 too. V loses 2 bases of germline sequence and J loses 4 bases, and the interval between the two ends is 6 bases. Including the terminal cysteine and phenylalanine, the CDR3 comprises 11 residues. CDR3 DNA only is kept here, 33 bases in frame from base 1. Reading the germline V gene (reference sequence) gives CDR1 DFQATT and CDR2 SNEGSKA. CD8 naive samples were obtained by positive selection for CCR7 among CD45RO-negative cells, yielding a CD45RA+CCR7+ population from which TemRA cells were excluded. Healthy HIV-negative adults with no recently reported acute infections or vaccinations were included as donors. Every donor was a Caucasian adult residing in Nashville, Tennessee, USA. After blood collection by leukapheresis, PBMCs were isolated using Ficoll-Histopaque density gradient centrifugation and then cryopreserved in the vapor phase of liquid nitrogen. Analytical flow cytometry was used to check the purity and quantity of every magnetically sorted T cell population. Genomic DNA was isolated from every sorted fraction and measured by UV absorbance on a Nanodrop 2000c.

The record originates from a study of shared clonotypes between healthy human individuals (dated by TCRdb to the early 2020s). Turning to the overall study: A couple of women and a few men aged 18 to 49 years were included in the cohort. For each donor, CD4 naive and CD4 memory were each run on three plates, CD8 naive on two plates, and CD8 memory on one plate. Blood TCR repertoires of about five healthy adults were deeply sequenced to estimate repertoire size and the extent of clonotype sharing between individuals. Different laboratories and diverse techniques were used to prepare libraries and sequence TCR repertoires, to increase sequencing depth and limit assay-specific biases. Between about 0.9 and 10 billion PBMCs per donor were obtained by leukapheresis.

Findings and caveats that apply to the study as a whole: Rarefaction of sorted-subset datasets indicated incomplete sequencing despite the large sequencing depth. Clonotypes shared by all four sorted-subset donors showed higher generation probabilities than non-shared clonotypes. The genetic and exposure-history diversity represented was limited by the small number of donors. Naive subsets generally had larger estimated clonotype richness than memory subsets did. Based on pairwise subsampling, the degree of clonotype sharing among donors was expected to be affected by sequencing depth. Only blood was sampled, and tissue TCR repertoires likely differ from those in blood. Sharing across several donors was observed for approximately 5% of naive CD4, around 3.5% of naive CD8, 2% to 2.5% of memory CD4, and roughly 0.4% of memory CD8 clonotypes.

Using the deep immunoSEQ assay, multiplex PCR amplified TCR CDR3 regions from genomic DNA. Extracted genomic DNA from each cell subset was spread evenly across all wells of several immunoSEQ 96-well plates, with each plate serving as a replicate. For sorted subsets, each replicate PCR was loaded with roughly 0.2 ug genomic DNA, equivalent to 32,000 or so T cell genomes. The purified libraries were quantified using a Qubit 3.0 fluorometer, sized with a Bioanalyzer 2100, and then quantified again using the KAPA Library Quantification kit. A separate single-read 150-cycle Illumina NextSeq 550 flow cell was used to sequence each immunoSEQ 96-well plate. As for the authors' bioinformatics: The immunoSEQ output contained only junctional sequences without quality scores, so filtering could not match that applied to full-length reads. Sequences were annotated with PyIR, a Python wrapper for IgBLAST v1.9, and V/J genes and CDR3 were assigned using IMGT germline references. Any read was removed if the V/J assignment was weak (E-value above 1e-6), the CDR3 was missing, or the read contained stop codons, out-of-frame junctions, or ambiguous translated residues. V3J clonotypes were defined by identical inferred V gene, J gene, and CDR3 amino acid sequence. To compute the percentage overlap between repertoires, the number of shared unique clonotypes was divided by the size of the smaller repertoire. Repertoire richness was assessed with RTK rarefaction, the Chao1 estimator, and Recon v2.1 estimates of unobserved clonotypes. OLGA was used to compute generation probabilities for all TCRbeta clonotypes that the gDNA method yielded from four donors. This is the immuneACCESS table as TCRdb keeps it, with only in-frame sequences that have V and J called. A part of the clones is gone; compared with another copy, unresolved V genes explain less than half, and the rest is unexplained. The DNA gave D and trimming, while V, J and clone size come from that table. For this sample there are just over 2,000,000 clones; approximately 94% appear just once. The leading ten clones occupy roughly 1% of the sample.

Sample: naive CD8+ T cells sorted from blood. In the paper's terms, the cell subset or site label means: CD45RA+CCR7+. The rearranged chain carries TRBV20-1 and TRBJ2-7; the D gene cannot be resolved reliably. This TCR was sampled from a man younger than 35 in good health. At the DNA level, the sequence is TGCAGTGCTAGAAACAGTTACGAGCAGTACTTC. Translated, it gives CSARNSYEQYF.